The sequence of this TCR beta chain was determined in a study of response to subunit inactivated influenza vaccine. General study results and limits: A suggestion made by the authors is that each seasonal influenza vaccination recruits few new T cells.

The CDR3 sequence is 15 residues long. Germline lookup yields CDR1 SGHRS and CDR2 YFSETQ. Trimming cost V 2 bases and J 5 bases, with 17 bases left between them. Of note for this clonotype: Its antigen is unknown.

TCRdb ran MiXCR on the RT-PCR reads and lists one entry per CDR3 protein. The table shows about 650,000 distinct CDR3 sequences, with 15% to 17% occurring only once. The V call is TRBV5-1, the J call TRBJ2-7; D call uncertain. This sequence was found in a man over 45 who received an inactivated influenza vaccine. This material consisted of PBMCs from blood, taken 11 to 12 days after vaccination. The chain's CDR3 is CASSFNGELQDEQYF. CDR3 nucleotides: TGCGCCAGCAGCTTCAATGGGGAATTGCAGGACGAGCAGTACTTC.